Presented here are 7 T cell receptor beta chains from one specimen sequenced in a study of PD-1 blockade in classical Hodgkin lymphoma. Sequenced by immunoSEQ multiplex PCR; TCRdb stores in-frame clones only, minus some. The repertoire holds 90,000 to 100,000 clones, with more than 70% as singletons. As for time point: cycle 4 day 1 (C4D1), after 6 weeks of nivolumab. Relapses following autologous stem cell transplantation were seen in all patients, with brentuximab vedotin exposure varying. The material sequenced was peripheral blood mononuclear cells (PBMCs), taken before the fourth cycle of nivolumab. Receptors originate from a human donor with classical Hodgkin lymphoma.

This sequence joins TRBV7-2 and TRBJ1-2; 9 bases match TRBD1. J gave up 3 bases and V 5 bases, and 4 bases lay outside the gene matches. Germline loops: CDR1 SGHTA, CDR2 FQGNSA. The CDR3 is 14 amino acids. This CDR3 is CASSPTGGDYGYTF. Written as DNA, the CDR3 is TGTGCCAGCAGCCCGACAGGGGGGGACTATGGCTACACCTTC.

The V call is TRBV15, the J call TRBJ2-3; D is unresolved. This CDR3 is built from 12 residues. Trimming stripped 5 bases from V and 2 bases from J, with 5 bases between. Germline loops: CDR1 LNHNV, CDR2 YYDKDF (reference sequence). CDR3 sequence (DNA): TGTGCCACCAGCCGAAACACAGATACGCAGTATTTT. Encoded protein: CATSRNTDTQYF.

This clone was observed a handful of times. This chain joins TRBV4-3 and TRBJ2-7; D gene uncertain. CDR1 LGHNA and CDR2 YSLEER come from the germline V gene. The CDR3 length is 15 residues. V lost 0 bases to trimming and J lost 3 bases, with 12 bases between them. The CDR3 is CASSQDWTVNYEQYF. The CDR3 region has the DNA TGCGCCAGCAGCCAAGATTGGACGGTAAACTACGAGCAGTACTTC.

The chain couples TRBV7-6 to TRBJ2-7; 13 nucleotides align to TRBD2. The CDR3 runs 15 residues. Germline V gene lookup returns CDR1 SGHVS and CDR2 FNYEAQ. V gave up 4 bases and J gave up 4 bases; unmatched junction bases: 4. CDR3 sequence reads: CASSSGLAGAYEQYF. In DNA form, the CDR3 reads TGTGCCAGCAGCTCAGGACTAGCGGGAGCTTACGAGCAGTACTTC.

The chain joins TRBV18 to TRBJ1-2; TRBD1 agrees at 8 bases. V gave up 3 bases and J gave up 3 bases; unmatched junction bases: 6. CDR1 is KGHSH and CDR2 is LQKENI in the germline V gene. The CDR3 length is 15 residues. CDR3 coding DNA: TGTGCCAGCTCACCGACAGGGGCGAAGGACTATGGCTACACCTTC. Translation: CASSPTGAKDYGYTF.

V usage is TRBV9 and J usage is TRBJ2-7, with D perhaps given as TRBD1 or TRBD2 (5 bases each). The CDR3 extends over 12 amino acids. Trimming removed 4 bases at V and 5 bases at J, with 10 bases between. Germline V gene sequence: CDR1 SGDLS, CDR2 YYNGEE. Written as DNA, the CDR3 is TGTGCCAGCAGCCGAGGGGATCACGAGCAGTACTTC. Translating it yields CASSRGDHEQYF.

This chain's CDR3 is CASSEALLGGMGADTQYF. The CDR3 region has the DNA TGTGCCAGCAGTGAAGCGCTTTTGGGGGGCATGGGGGCAGATACGCAGTATTTT. The rearrangement links TRBV6-1 to TRBJ2-3; TRBD1 or TRBD2 may be the D gene (6 bases each). V was trimmed by 0 bases and J by 4 bases, leaving 20 bases between them. CDR1 is MNHNS and CDR2 is SASEGT in the germline V gene. CDR3 size: 18 residues.